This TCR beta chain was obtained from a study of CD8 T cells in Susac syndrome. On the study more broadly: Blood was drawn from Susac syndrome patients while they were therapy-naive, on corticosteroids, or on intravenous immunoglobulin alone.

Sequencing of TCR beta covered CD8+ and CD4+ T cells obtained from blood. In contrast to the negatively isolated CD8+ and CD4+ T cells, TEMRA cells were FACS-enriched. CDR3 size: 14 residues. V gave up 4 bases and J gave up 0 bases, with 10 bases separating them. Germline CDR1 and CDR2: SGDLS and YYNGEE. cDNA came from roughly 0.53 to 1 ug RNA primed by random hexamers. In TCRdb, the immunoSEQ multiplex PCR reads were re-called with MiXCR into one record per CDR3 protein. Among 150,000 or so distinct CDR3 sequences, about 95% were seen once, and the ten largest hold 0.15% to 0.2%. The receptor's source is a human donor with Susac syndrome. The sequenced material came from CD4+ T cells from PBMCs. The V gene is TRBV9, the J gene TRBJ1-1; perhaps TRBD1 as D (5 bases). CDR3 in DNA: TGTGCCAGCAGCTCCAGGGCTCTGAACACTGAAGCTTTCTTT. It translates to CASSSRALNTEAFF.